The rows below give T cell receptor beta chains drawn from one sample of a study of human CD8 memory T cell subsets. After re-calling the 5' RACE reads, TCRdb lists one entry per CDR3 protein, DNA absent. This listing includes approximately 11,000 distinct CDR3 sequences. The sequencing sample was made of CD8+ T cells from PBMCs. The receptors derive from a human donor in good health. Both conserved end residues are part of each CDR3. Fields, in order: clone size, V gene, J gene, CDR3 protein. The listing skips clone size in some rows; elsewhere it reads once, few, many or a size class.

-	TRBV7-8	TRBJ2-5	CASRSWMDTGVETQYF
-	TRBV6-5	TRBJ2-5	CASSYTGEGETQYF
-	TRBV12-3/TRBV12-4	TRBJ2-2	CASSGTLSGRNTGELFF
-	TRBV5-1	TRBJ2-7	CASSWGLALEQYF
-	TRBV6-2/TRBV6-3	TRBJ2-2	CASKIGGRELFF
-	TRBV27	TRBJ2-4	CASMLTGTGPKNIQYF
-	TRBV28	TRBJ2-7	CASSLFQGTAYEQYF
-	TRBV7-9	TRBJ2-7	CASVRELGEQYF
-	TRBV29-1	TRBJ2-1	CSDRAGEGGFEQFF
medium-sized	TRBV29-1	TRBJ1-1	CSVEDQGQGAVVTEAFF
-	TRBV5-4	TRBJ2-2	CASSGTGTGSTGELFF
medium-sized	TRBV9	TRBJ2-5	CASSVGTAAFQETQYF
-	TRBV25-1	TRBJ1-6	CASSESGSSYNSPLHF
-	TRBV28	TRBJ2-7	CASSSRGSYEQYF
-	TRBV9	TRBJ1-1	CASSTGSGGVNPEAFF
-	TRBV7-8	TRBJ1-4	CASSFAGPNEKLFF
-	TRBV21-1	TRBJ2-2	CASSTSRILTGELFF
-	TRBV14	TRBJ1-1	CASSQVGRMNTEAFF
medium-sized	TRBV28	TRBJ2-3	CASSFLRDSTDTQYF
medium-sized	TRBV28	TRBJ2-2	CASSWTGVTNTGELFF
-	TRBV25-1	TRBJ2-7	CASSRTGESYEQYF
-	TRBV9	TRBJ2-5	CASSVDSRQETQYF
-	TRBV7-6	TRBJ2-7	CASSPGGGSGYEQYF
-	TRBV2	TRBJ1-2	CASSESGASLANYGYTF
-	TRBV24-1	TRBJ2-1	CATSDLGVDEQFF
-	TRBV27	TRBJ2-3	CASSLSPSWTDTQYF
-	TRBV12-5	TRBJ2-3	CASGFTLDTGTDTQYF
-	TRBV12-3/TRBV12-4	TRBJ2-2	CASSVYTGELFF
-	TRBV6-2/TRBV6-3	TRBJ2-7	CASNRGPTHLYEQYF
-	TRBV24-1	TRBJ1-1	CATREMGAGKAFF
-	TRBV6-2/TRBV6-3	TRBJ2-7	CASSHPYAWQYF
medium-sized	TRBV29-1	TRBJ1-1	CSVLDVGTLNTEAFF
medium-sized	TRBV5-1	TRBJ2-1	CASTWGTGTEQFF
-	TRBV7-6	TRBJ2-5	CASSFARQETQYF
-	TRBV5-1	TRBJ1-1	CASSLRGDAEAFF
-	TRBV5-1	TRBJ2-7	CASSVRRADEQYF
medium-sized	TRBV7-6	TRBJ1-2	CASSLGGNYGYTF
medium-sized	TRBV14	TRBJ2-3	CASSLWGQGTDTQYF
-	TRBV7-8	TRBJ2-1	CASSLYGQGVEQFF
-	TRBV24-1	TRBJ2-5	CATSDSQDPAQETQYF
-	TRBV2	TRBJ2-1	CASSVIAGWNEQFF
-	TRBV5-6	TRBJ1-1	CASSLIGDWNTEAFF